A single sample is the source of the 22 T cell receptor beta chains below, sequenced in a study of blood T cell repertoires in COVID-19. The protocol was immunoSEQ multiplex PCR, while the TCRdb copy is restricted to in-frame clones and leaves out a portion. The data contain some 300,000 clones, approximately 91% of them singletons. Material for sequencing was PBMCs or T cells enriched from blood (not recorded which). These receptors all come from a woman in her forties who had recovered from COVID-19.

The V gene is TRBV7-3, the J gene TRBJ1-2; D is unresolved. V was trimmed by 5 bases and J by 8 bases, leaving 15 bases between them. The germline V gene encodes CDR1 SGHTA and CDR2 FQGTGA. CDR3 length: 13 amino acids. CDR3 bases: TGTGCCAGCAGCCGAGATTCGACGGGAGGCTACACCTTC. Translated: CASSRDSTGGYTF.

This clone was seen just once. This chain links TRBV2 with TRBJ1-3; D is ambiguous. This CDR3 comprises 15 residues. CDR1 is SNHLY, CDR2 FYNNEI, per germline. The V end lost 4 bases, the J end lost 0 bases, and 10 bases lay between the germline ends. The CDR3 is CASSGSIRSGNTIYF. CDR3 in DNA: TGTGCCAGCAGTGGAAGCATCCGCTCTGGAAACACCATATATTTT. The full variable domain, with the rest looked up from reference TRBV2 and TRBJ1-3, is EPEVTQTPSHQVTQMGQEVILRCVPISNHLYFYWYRQILGQKVEFLVSFYNNEISEKSEIFDDQFSVERPDGSNFTLKIRSTKLEDSAMYFCASSGSIRSGNTIYFGEGSWLTVV.

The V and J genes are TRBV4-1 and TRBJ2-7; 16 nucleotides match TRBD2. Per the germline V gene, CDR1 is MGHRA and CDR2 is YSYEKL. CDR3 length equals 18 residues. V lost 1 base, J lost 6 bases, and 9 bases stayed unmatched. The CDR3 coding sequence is TGCGCCAGCAGCCAAGTGGGACTAGCGGGAGGGCCGGCGACCGAGCAGTACTTC. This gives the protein CASSQVGLAGGPATEQYF.

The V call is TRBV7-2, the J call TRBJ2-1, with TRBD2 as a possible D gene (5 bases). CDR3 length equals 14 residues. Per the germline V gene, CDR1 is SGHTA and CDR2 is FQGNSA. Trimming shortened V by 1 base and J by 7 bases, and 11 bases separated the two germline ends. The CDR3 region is CASSLEYSGNEQFF. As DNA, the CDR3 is TGTGCCAGCAGCTTAGAGTACTCGGGGAATGAGCAGTTCTTC. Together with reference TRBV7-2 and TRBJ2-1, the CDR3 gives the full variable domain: GAGVSQSPSNKVTEKGKDVELRCDPISGHTALYWYRQSLGQGLEFLIYFQGNSAPDKSGLPSDRFSAERTGGSVSTLTIQRTQQEDSAVYLCASSLEYSGNEQFFGPGTRLTVL.

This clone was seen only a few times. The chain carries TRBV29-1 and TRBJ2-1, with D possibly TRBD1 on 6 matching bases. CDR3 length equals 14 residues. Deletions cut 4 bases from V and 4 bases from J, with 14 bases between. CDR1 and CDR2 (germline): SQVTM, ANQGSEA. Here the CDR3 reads CSVGTRGTYNEQFF. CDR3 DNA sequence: TGCAGCGTTGGGACCAGGGGTACTTACAATGAGCAGTTCTTC.

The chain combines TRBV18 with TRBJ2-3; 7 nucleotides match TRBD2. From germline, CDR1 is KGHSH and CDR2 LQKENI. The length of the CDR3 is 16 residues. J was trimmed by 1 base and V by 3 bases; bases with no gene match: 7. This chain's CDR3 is CASSPVRGSRTDTQYF. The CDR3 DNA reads TGTGCCAGCTCACCGGTGCGGGGGAGCCGCACAGATACGCAGTATTTT.

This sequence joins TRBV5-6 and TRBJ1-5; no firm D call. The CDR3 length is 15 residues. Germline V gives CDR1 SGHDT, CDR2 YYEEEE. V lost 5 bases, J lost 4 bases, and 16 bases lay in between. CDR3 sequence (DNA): TGTGCCAGCAGTTCTTATTCACGAGCTAATCAGCCCCAGCATTTT. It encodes CASSSYSRANQPQHF.

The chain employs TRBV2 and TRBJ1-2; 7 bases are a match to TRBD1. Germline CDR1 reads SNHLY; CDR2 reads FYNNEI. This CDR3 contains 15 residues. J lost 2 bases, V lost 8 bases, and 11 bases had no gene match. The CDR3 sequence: CASLPQKTGNYGYTF. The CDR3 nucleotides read TGTGCCAGCCTCCCCCAAAAGACAGGGAACTATGGCTACACCTTC.

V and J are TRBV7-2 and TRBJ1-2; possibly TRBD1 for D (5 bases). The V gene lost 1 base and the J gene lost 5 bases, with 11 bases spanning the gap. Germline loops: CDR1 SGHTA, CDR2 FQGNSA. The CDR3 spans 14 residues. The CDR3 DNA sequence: TGTGCCAGCAGCTTAGGCCAGGGCTTATATGGCTACACCTTC. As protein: CASSLGQGLYGYTF.

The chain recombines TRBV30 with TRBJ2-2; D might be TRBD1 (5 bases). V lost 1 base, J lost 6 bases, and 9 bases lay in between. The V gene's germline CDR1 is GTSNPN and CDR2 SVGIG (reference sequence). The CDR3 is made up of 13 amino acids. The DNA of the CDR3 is TGTGCCTGGAGTGCCTCAGGGCCCGGGGAGCTGTTTTTT. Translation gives CAWSASGPGELFF.

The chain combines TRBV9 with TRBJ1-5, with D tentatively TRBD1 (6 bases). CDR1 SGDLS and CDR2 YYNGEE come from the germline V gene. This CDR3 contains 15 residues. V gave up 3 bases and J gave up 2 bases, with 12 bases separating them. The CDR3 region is CASSAEQGGNQPQHF. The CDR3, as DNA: TGTGCCAGCAGCGCCGAACAGGGTGGCAATCAGCCCCAGCATTTT.

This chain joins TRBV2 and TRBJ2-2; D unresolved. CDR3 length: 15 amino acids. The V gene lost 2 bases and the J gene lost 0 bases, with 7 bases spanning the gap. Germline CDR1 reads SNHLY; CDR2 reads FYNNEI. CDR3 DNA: TGTGCCAGCAGTGAACAACAGACGAACACCGGGGAGCTGTTTTTT. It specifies CASSEQQTNTGELFF.

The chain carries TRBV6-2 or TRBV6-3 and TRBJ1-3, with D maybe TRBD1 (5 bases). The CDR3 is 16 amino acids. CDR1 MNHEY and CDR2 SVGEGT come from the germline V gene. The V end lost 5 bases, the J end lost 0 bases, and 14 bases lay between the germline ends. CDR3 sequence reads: CASSPHRTFSGNTIYF. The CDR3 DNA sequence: TGTGCCAGCAGTCCCCATCGGACATTCTCTGGAAACACCATATATTTT.

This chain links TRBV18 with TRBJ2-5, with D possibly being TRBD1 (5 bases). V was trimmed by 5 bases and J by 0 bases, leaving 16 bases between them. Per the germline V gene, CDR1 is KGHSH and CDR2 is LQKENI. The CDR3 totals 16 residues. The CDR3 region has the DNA TGTGCCAGCTCAATCACAGGATCGAGGAACCAAGAGACCCAGTACTTC. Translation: CASSITGSRNQETQYF.

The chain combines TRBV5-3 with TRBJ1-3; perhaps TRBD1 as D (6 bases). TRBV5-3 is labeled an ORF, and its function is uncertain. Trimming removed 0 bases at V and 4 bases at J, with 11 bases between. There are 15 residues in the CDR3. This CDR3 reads CARSLDAGEGNTIYF. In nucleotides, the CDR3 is TGTGCCAGAAGCTTGGATGCAGGGGAGGGAAACACCATATATTTT.

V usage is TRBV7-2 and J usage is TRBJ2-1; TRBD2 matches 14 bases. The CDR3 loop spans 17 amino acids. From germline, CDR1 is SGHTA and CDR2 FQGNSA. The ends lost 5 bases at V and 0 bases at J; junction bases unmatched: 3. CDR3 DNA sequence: TGTGCCAGCAGCCCCGGGACTAGCGGGAGCTCCTACAATGAGCAGTTCTTC. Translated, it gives CASSPGTSGSSYNEQFF.

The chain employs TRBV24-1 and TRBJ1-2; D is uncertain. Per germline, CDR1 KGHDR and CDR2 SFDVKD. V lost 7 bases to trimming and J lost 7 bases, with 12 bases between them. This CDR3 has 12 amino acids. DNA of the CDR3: TGTGCCACCAGCACGGCAACGGGTGGCTACACCTTC. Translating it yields CATSTATGGYTF.

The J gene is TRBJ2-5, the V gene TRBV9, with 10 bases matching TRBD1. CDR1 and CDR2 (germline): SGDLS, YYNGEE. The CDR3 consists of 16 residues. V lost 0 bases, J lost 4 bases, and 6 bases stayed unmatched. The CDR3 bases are TGTGCCAGCAGCGTAGTCGGGACAGGGGCGGGAGAGACCCAGTACTTC. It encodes CASSVVGTGAGETQYF.

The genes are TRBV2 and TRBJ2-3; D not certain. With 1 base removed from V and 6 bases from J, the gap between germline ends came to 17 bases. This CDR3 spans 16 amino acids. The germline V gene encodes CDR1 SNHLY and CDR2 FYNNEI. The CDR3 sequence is CASSEEAVWNSDTQYF. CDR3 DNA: TGTGCCAGCAGTGAAGAGGCGGTTTGGAATTCGGATACGCAGTATTTT.

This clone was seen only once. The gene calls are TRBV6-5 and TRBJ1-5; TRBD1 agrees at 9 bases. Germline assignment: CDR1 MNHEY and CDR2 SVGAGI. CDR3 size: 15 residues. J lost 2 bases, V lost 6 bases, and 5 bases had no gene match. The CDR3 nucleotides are TGTGCCAGCAGCCAGGACAGGGGACGCAATCAGCCCCAGCATTTT. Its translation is CASSQDRGRNQPQHF.

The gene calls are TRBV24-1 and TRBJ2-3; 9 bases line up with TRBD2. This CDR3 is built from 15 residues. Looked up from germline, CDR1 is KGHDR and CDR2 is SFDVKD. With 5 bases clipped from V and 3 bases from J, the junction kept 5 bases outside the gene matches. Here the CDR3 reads CATSVGGGATDTQYF. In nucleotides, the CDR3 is TGTGCCACCAGTGTCGGCGGGGGGGCAACAGATACGCAGTATTTT.

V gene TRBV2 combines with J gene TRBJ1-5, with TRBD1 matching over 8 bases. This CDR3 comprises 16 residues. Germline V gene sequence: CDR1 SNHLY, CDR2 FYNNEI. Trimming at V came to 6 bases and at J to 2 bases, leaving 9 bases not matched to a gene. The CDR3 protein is CASSQQQGGGNQPQHF. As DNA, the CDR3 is TGTGCCAGCAGCCAGCAACAGGGGGGAGGCAATCAGCCCCAGCATTTT.